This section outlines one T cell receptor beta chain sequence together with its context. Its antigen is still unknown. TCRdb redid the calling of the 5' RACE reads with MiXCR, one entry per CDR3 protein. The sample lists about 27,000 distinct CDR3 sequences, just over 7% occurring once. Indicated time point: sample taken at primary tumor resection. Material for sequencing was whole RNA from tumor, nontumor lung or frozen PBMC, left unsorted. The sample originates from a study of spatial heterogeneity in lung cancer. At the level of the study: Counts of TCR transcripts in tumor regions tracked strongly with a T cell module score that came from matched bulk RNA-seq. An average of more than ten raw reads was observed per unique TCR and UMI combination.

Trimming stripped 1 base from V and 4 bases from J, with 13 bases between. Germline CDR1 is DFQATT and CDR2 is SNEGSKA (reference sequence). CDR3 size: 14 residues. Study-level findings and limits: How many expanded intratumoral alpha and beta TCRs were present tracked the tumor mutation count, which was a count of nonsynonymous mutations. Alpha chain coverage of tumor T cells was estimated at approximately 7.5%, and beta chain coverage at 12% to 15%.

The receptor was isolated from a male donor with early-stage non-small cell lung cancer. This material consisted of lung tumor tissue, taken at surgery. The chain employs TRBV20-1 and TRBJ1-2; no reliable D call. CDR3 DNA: TGCAGTGCTAGAGGACTGCGTTTTGGCTATGGCTACACCTTC. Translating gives CSARGLRFGYGYTF.